This TCR beta chain was captured by sequencing in a study of cytomegalovirus exposure and HLA in healthy donors. Findings of the study overall: High specificity and sensitivity for cytomegalovirus status were reported for the classifier.

Method: immunoSEQ multiplex PCR; TCRdb's copy keeps in-frame clones and lacks some. Among some 110,000 clones listed, around 88% were seen once. On this clone itself: As yet, its antigen is unknown.

V was cut by 7 bases and J by 7 bases, with 10 bases left in between. CDR1 and CDR2 from the germline V gene are GTSNPN and SVGIG (reference sequence). The CDR3 totals 10 residues. The TCR was taken from a man aged 18 to 30 in good health and CMV-seronegative. V gene TRBV30 combines with J gene TRBJ1-2; D unresolved. The sample was PBMCs. CDR3 sequence reads: CASKRAGYTF. The CDR3 coding sequence is TGTGCCTCCAAAAGAGCTGGCTACACCTTC.